This T cell receptor beta chain was captured by sequencing in a study of cytomegalovirus exposure and HLA in healthy donors. Notes on this clone: What it recognizes is unknown.

The germline V and J ends were trimmed by 1 base and 6 bases, with 6 bases remaining between them. This CDR3 region has 13 residues. Germline loops: CDR1 SGHTA, CDR2 FQGTGA. Regarding the study as a whole: Prior analysis indicated that the majority of TCR beta V segments exhibited productivity approximately 90% or approximately 30% of the time. In a later analysis, TCR beta V- and J-gene trimming was associated with a missense DCLRE1C variant. Researchers reported in a later analysis that common viral pathogens appeared linked to several top clusters. Many donors carried some public TCRs, although rarity characterized most TCR sequences.

Primers: 60 Vbeta forward and 13 Jbeta reverse. Sequencing used immunoSEQ multiplex PCR; TCRdb keeps in-frame clones, though not all of them. The sample contains 100,000 to 150,000 clones, more than 65% of which appear only once. The sequenced sample consisted of PBMCs. The V call is TRBV7-3, the J call TRBJ2-2; no clear D. The sequence was collected from a woman aged 60 to 75 in good health and CMV-seropositive. The CDR3 loop is CASSLSSSGELFF. Written as DNA, the CDR3 is TGTGCCAGCAGCTTAAGTAGTTCCGGGGAGCTGTTTTTT.